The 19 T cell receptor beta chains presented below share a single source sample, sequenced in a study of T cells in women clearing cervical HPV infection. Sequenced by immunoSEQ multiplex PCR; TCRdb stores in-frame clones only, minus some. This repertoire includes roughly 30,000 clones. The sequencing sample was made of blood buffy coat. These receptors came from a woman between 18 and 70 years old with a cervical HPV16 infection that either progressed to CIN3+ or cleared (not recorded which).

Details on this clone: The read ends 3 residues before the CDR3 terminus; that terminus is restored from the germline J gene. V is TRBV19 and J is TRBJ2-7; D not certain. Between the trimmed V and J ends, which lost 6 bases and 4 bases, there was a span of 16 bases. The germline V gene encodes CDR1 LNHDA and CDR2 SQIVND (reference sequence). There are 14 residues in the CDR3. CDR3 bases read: TGTGCCAGTAGGCCAAAAGGGTGGCCGTACGAG. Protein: CASRPKGWPYE. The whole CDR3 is CASRPKGWPYEQYF.

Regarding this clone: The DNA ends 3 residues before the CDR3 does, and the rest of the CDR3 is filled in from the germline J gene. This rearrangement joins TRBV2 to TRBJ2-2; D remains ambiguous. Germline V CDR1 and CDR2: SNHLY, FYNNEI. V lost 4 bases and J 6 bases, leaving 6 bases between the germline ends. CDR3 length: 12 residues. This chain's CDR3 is CASSVYSGELFF. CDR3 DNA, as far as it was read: TGTGCCAGCAGTGTGTACTCCGGGGAG.

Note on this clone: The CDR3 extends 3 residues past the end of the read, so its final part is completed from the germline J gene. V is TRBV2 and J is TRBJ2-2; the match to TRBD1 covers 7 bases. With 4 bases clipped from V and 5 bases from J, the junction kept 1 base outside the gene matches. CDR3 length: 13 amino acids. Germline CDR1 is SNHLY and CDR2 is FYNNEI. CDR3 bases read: TGTGCCAGCAGTGTGGGACAGACCGGGGAG. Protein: CASSVGQTGE. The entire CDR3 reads CASSVGQTGELFF.

CDR3 sequence: CASSFGGGGDGQYF. The sequenced part of the CDR3 DNA is TGTGCCAGCAGCTTCGGCGGAGGGGGCGATGGT. This chain joins TRBV7-2 and TRBJ2-4; TRBD1 might be the D (7 bases). The read is 3 residues too short to cover the CDR3 end, so that end is filled in from the germline J gene. This CDR3 comprises 14 residues. In germline, CDR1 is SGHTA, CDR2 FQGNSA.

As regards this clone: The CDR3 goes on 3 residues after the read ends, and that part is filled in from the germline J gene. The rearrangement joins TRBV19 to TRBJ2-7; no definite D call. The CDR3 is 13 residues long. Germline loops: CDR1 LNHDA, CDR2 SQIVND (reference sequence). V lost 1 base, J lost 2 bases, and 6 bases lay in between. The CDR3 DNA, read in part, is TGTGCCAGTAGTATAGCACAAGCCTACGAG. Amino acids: CASSIAQAYE. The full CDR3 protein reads CASSIAQAYEQYF.

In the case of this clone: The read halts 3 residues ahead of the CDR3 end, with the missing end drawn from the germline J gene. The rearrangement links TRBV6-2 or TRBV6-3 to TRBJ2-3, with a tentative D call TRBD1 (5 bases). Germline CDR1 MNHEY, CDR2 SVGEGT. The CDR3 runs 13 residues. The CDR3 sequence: CASTWIPTGAQYF. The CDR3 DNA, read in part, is TGTGCCAGCACCTGGATCCCCACAGGTGCG.

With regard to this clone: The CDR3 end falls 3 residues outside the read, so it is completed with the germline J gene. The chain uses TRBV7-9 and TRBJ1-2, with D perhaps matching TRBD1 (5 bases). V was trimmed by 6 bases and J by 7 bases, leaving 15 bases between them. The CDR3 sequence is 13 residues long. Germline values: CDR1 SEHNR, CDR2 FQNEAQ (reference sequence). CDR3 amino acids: CASSGTGVGGYTF. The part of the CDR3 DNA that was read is TGTGCCAGCAGTGGCACGGGGGTCGGTGGC.

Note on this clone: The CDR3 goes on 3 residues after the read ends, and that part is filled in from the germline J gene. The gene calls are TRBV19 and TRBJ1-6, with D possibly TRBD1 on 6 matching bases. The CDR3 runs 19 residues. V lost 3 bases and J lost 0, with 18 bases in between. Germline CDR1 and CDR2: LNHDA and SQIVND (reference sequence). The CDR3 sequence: CASSIRRYQDSSYNSPLHF. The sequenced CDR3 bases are TGTGCCAGTAGTATTCGTCGGTACCAGGACAGCTCCTATAATTCACCC.

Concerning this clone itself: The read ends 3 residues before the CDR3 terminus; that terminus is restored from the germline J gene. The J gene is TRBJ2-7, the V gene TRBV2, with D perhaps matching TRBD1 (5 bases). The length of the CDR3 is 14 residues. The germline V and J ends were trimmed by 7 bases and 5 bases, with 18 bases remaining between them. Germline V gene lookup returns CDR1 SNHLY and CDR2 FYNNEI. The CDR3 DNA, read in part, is TGTGCCAGCATGAAGGACATGGTCTCAGACGAG. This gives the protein CASMKDMVSDE. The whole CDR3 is CASMKDMVSDEQYF.

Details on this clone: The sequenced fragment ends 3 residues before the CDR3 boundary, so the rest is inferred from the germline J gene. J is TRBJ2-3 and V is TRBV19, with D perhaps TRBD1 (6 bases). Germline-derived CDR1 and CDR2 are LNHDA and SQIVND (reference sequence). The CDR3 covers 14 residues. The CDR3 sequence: CASRNRAHDETQYF. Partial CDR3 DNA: TGTGCCAGTCGTAACAGGGCCCATGATGAGACG.

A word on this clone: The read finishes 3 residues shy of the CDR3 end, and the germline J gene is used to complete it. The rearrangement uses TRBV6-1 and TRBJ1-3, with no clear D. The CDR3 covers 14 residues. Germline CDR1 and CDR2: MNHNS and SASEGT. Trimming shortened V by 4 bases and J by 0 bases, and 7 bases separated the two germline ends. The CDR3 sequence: CASSGEHSGNTIYF. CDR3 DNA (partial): TGTGCCAGCAGTGGAGAACACTCTGGAAACACC.

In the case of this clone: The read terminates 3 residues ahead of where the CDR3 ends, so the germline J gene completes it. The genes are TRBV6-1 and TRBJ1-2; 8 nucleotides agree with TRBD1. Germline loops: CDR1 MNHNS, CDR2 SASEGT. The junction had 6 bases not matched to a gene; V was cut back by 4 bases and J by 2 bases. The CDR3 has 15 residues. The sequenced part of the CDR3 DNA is TGTGCCAGCAGTGTGGGACAGGCCTTGAACTATGGC. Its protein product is CASSVGQALNYG. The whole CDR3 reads CASSVGQALNYGYTF.

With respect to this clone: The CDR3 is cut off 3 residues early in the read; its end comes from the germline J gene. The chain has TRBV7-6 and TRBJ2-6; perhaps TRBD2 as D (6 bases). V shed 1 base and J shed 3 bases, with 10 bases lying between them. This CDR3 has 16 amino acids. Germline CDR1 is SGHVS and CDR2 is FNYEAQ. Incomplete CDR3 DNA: TGTGCCAGCAGCTTAGGGAGGGTTTATGGGGCCAACGTC. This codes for CASSLGRVYGANV. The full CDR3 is CASSLGRVYGANVLTF.

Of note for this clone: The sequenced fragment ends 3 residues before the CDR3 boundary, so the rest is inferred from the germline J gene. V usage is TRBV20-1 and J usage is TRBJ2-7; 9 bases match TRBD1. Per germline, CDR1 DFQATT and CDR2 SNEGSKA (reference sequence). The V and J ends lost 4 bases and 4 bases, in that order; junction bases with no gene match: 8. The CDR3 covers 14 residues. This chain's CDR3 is CSAIHRGRGYEQYF. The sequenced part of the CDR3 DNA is TGCAGTGCTATTCACAGGGGGCGCGGGTACGAG.

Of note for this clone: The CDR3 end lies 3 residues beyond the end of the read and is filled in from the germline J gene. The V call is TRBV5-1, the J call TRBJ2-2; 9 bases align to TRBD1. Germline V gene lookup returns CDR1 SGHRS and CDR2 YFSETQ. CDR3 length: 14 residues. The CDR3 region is CASSNGQGSEKLFF. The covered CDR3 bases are TGCGCCAGCAGCAACGGACAGGGGAGCGAAAAG.

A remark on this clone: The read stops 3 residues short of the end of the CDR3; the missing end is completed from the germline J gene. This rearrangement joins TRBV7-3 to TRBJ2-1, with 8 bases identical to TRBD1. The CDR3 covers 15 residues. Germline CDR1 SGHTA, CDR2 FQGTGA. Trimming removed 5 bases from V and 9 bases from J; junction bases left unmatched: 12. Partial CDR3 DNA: TGTGCCAGCAGCCTTAACCCAGGACAGGGCCTTGAG. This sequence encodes CASSLNPGQGLE. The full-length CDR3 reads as CASSLNPGQGLEQFF.

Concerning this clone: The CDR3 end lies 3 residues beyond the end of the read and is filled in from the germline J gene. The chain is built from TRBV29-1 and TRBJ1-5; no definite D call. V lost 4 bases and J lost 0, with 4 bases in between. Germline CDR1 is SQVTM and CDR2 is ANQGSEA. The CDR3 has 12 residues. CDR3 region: CSVGASNQPQHF. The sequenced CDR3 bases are TGCAGCGTTGGGGCTAGCAATCAGCCC.

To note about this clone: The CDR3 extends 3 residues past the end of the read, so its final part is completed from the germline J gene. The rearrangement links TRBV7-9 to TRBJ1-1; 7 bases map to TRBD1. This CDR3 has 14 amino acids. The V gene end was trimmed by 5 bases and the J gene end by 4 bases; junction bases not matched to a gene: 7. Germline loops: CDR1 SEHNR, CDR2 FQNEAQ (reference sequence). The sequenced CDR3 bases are TGTGCCAGCAGCCCAAGGTCAGGGGGCACTGAA. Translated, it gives CASSPRSGGTE. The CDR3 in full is CASSPRSGGTEAFF.

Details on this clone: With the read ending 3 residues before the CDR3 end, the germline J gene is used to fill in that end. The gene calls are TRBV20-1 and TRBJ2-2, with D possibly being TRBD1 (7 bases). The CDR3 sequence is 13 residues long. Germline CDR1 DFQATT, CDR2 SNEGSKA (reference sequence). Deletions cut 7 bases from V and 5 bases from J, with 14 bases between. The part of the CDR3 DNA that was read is TGCAGTGTCTCCCAGGGGGGTACCGGGGAG. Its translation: CSVSQGGTGE. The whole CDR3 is CSVSQGGTGELFF.